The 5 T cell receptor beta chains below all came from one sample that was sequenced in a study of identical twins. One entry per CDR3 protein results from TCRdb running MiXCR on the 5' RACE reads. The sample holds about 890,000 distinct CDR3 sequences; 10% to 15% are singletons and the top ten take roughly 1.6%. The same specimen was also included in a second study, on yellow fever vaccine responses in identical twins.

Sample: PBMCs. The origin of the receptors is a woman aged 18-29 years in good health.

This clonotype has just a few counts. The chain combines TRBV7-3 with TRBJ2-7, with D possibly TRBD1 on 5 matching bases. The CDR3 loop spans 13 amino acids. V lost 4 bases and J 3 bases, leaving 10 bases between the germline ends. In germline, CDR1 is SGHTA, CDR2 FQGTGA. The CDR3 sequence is CASSSQQGYEQYF. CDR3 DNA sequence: TGTGCCAGCAGCTCTCAGCAGGGCTACGAGCAGTACTTC.

The CDR3 coding sequence is TGCGCCAGCAGCTACAGGGGAGACTACACCGGGGAGCTGTTTTTT. It encodes CASSYRGDYTGELFF. This rearrangement joins TRBV5-1 to TRBJ2-2; TRBD1 aligns across 7 bases. In germline, CDR1 is SGHRS, CDR2 YFSETQ. The CDR3 is 15 residues long. J was trimmed by 3 bases and V by 3 bases; bases with no gene match: 5.

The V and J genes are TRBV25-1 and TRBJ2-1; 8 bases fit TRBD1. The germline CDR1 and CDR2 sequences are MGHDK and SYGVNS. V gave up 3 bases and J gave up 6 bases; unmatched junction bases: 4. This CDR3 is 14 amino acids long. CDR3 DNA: TGTGCCAGCAGTGAGGACAGGGCGGGCAATGAGCAGTTCTTC. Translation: CASSEDRAGNEQFF.

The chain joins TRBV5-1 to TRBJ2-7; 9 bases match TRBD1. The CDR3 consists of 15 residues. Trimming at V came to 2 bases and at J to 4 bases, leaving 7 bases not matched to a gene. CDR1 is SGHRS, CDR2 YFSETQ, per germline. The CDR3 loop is CASSLGQGFLYEQYF. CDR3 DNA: TGCGCCAGCAGCTTAGGACAGGGGTTTTTGTACGAGCAGTACTTC.

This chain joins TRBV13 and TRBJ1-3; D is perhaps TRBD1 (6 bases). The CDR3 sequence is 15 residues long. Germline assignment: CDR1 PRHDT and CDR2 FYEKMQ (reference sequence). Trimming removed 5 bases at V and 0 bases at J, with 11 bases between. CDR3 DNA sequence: TGTGCCAGCAGCAAACAGGGCTACTCTGGAAACACCATATATTTT. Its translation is CASSKQGYSGNTIYF.